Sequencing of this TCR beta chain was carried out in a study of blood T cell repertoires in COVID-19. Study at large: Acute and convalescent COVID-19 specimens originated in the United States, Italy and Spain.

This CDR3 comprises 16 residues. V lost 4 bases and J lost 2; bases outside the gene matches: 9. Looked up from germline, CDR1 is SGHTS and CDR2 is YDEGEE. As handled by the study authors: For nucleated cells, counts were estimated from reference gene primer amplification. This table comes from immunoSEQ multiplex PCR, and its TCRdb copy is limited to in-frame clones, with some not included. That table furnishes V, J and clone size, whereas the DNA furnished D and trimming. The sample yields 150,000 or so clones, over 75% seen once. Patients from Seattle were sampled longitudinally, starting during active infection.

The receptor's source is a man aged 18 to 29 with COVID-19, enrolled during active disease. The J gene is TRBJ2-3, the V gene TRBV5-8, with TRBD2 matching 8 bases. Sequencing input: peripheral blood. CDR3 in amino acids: CASSLVAGLYTDTQYF. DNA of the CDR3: TGTGCCAGCAGCCTAGTAGCGGGGCTCTACACAGATACGCAGTATTTT.